This T cell receptor beta chain is drawn from a study of T cells in Graves' hyperthyroidism and ophthalmopathy. Study findings and constraints: Also found in blood were most expanded thyroid clonotypes above 0.001.

There are 14 residues in the CDR3. Losses at the gene ends were 3 bases for V and 5 bases for J; bases not matched to a gene: 9. Germline CDR1 reads DFQATT; CDR2 reads SNEGSKA (reference sequence). Stable Graves' hyperthyroidism denoted no ophthalmopathy progression over 18 months. Aged 18 to 65, the patients had hyperthyroidism that was newly diagnosed and had lasted under 2 months. Clinicians diagnosed patients from clinical symptoms, serum thyroxine and TRAb, thyroid ultrasound and orbital computed tomography. This clonotype has ten or more counts. What it binds is not known. Amplified regions were TCR beta CDR3 sequences from RNA transcripts. When the TCR CDR3 underwent first-round RT-PCR, the HTBI primer set was used. TCRdb re-derived calls from the multiplex PCR reads in MiXCR, one entry per CDR3 protein. This sample has a few hundred thousand distinct CDR3 sequences, with 40% to 55% found just once.

The sequenced sample consisted of peripheral blood or thyroid tissue (not recorded which). This receptor was obtained from a woman under 30 with Graves' hyperthyroidism. The rearrangement uses TRBV20-1 and TRBJ2-7, with TRBD1 matching over 8 bases. CDR3 protein: CSARAQQGEDEQYF. The CDR3 nucleotides are TGCAGTGCTAGGGCCCAACAGGGGGAGGACGAGCAGTACTTC.